These 3 T cell receptor beta chains were sequenced from one sample in a study of Graves' ophthalmopathy and Graves' hyperthyroidism. The authors amplified TCR beta CDR3 regions from RNA transcripts. Scientists carried out first-round RT-PCR using HTBI primers and then a second-round multiplex PCR. TCRdb reanalysed the multiplex PCR reads using MiXCR and keeps one entry per CDR3 protein. The sample has 660,000 or so distinct CDR3 sequences; approximately 39% are singletons. The source material was peripheral blood. Receptors originate from an adult man with Graves' ophthalmopathy.

This clonotype has a single count. The chain is built from TRBV20-1 and TRBJ1-2, with TRBD1 identical over 9 bases. Per germline, CDR1 DFQATT and CDR2 SNEGSKA (reference sequence). V dropped 4 bases and J dropped 4; count of bases not matched to a gene: 7. CDR3 length: 14 amino acids. CDR3 region: CSAIPGTGSYGYTF. CDR3 bases: TGCAGTGCTATTCCCGGGACAGGGAGCTATGGCTACACCTTC.

This clonotype was counted ten times or more. V usage is TRBV6-5 and J usage is TRBJ1-5, with D tentatively TRBD1 (5 bases). V gave up 0 bases and J gave up 4 bases, with 13 bases separating them. This CDR3 comprises 16 residues. From germline, CDR1 is MNHEY and CDR2 SVGAGI. The CDR3 loop is CASSYSKQAGNQPQHF. CDR3 bases: TGTGCCAGCAGTTACTCCAAACAGGCAGGAAATCAGCCCCAGCATTTT.

This sequence joins TRBV20-1 and TRBJ2-3; D gene unclear. The CDR3 consists of 12 residues. The V and J ends lost 6 bases and 10 bases respectively, with 17 bases between them. In germline, CDR1 is DFQATT, CDR2 SNEGSKA (reference sequence). CDR3 nucleotide sequence: TGCAGTGCCCGGATTAGTGCGTTGCCGCAGTATTTT. Its translation: CSARISALPQYF.